The subject of this entry is one TCR beta chain. Its antigen is still unknown. Treatment specified: roughly ten-day PBMC culture with coronavirus spike peptide pools or control peptides (ViraFEST assay). An Oncomine TCR Beta short-read assay was used to sequence the DNA from cultured CD4+ T cells. TCRdb ran MiXCR on the PCR reads and lists one entry per CDR3 protein. The top ten hold approximately 10% of the sample, which has 20,000 to 30,000 distinct CDR3 sequences, about 40% seen once. These data come from a study of vaccination and CD4 T cells after COVID-19. Germline-derived CDR1 and CDR2 are SGHNT and YENEEA. V dropped 3 bases and J dropped 5 bases, with 8 bases sitting between them. CDR3 length: 13 residues.

Input material: CD4+ T cells from blood, cultured in vitro. This sequence was found in a human donor who had recovered from COVID-19. The J gene is TRBJ2-1, the V gene TRBV11-3; D is uncertain. The CDR3 here is CASSFSANNEQFF. DNA of the CDR3: TGTGCCAGCAGCTTCTCCGCAAACAATGAGCAGTTCTTC.